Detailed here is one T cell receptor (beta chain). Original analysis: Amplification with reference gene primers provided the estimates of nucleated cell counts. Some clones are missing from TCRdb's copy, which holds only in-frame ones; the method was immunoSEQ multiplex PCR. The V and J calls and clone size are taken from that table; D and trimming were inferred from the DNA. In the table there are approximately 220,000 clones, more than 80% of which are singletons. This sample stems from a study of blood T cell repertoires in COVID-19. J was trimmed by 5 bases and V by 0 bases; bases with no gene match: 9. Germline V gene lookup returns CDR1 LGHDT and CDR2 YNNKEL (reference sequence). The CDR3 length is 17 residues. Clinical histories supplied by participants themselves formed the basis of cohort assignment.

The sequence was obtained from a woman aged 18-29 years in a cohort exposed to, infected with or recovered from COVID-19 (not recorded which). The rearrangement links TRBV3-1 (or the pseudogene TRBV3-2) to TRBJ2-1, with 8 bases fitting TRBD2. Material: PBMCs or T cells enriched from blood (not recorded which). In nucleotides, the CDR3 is TGTGCCAGCAGCCAAGAGGCCCTCGGGGGGGTTGACAATGAGCAGTTCTTC. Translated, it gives CASSQEALGGVDNEQFF.